What follows describes a single T cell receptor (beta chain). Its antigen is unidentified. This specimen belongs to a study of T cells in Graves' hyperthyroidism and ophthalmopathy. Amplified TCR beta CDR3 regions derived from RNA transcripts. Researchers ran a first-round RT-PCR on the TCR CDR3 using the HTBI primer set. One entry per CDR3 protein, called by TCRdb with MiXCR from the multiplex PCR reads. The sample records roughly 650,000 distinct CDR3 sequences, approximately 15% being singletons. Clinical Activity Scores of at least 3, NOSPECS grades of at least 4 and durations under 3 months characterized ophthalmopathy patients. J lost 6 bases, V lost 5 bases, and 8 bases had no gene match. The CDR3 length is 15 residues. The study, taken as a whole, reports: Among clonotypes expanded in thyroid above 0.001, most were also found in blood.

The gene calls are TRBV12-3 or TRBV12-4 and TRBJ2-2, with 8 bases that match TRBD1. Material: blood. The TCR sequence derives from a woman aged 35 to 49 with Graves' ophthalmopathy. This CDR3 reads CASSPGTGGPGELFF. The CDR3 DNA is TGTGCCAGCAGTCCCGGGACAGGAGGACCCGGGGAGCTGTTTTTT.